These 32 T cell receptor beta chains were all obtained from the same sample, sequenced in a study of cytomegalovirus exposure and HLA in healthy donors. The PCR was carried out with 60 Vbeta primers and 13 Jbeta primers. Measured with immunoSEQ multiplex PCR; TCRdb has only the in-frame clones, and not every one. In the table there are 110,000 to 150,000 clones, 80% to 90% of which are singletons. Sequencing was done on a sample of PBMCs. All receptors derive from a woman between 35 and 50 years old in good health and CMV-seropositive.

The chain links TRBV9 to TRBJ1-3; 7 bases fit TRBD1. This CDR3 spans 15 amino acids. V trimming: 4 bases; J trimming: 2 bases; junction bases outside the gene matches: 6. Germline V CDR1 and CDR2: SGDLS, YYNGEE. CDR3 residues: CASSLFDRAGNTIYF. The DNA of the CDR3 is TGTGCCAGCAGCTTATTCGACAGGGCTGGAAACACCATATATTTT.

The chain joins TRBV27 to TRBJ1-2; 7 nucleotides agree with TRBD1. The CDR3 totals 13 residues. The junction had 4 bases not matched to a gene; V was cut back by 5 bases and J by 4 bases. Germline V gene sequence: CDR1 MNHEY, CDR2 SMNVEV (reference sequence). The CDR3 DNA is TGTGCCAGCAGTCGACAGGGTAGCTATGGCTACACCTTC. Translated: CASSRQGSYGYTF.

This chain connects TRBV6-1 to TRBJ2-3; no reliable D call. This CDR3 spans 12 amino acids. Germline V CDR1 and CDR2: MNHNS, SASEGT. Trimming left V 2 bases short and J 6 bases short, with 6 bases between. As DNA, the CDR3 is TGTGCCAGCAGTGAATTTATTGATACGCAGTATTTT. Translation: CASSEFIDTQYF.

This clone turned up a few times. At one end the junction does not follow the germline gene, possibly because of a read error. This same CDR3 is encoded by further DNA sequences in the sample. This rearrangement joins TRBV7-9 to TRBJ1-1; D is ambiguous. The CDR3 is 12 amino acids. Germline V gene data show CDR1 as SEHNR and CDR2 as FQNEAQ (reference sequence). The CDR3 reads CSSSPLNTEAFF. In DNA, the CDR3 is TGTTCCAGCAGCCCCCTTAACACTGAAGCTTTCTTT.

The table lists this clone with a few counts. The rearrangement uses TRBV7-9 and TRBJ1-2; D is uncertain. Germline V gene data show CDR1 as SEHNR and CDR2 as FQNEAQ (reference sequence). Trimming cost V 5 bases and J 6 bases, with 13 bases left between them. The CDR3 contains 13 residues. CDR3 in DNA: TGTGCCAGCAGCCCTATCCGACGGGATGGCTACACCTTC. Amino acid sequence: CASSPIRRDGYTF.

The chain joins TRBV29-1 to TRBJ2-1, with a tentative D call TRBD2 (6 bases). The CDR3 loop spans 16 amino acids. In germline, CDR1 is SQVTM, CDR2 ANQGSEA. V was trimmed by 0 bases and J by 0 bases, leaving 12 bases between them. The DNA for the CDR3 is TGCAGCGTTGAAGATCATAGCGGAAGCTCCTACAATGAGCAGTTCTTC. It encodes CSVEDHSGSSYNEQFF.

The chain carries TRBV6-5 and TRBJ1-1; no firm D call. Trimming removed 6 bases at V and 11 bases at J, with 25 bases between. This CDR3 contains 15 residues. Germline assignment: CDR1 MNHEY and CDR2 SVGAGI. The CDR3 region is CASSYEGSEVPRAFF. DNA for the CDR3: TGTGCCAGCAGCTATGAAGGAAGCGAAGTCCCAAGGGCTTTCTTT.

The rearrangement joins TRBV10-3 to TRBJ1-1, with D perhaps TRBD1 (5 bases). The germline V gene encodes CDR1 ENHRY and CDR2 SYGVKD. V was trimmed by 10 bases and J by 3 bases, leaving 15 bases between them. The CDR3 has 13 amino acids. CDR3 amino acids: CATHPGVDTEAFF. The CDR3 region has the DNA TGTGCCACCCACCCGGGGGTGGACACTGAAGCTTTCTTT.

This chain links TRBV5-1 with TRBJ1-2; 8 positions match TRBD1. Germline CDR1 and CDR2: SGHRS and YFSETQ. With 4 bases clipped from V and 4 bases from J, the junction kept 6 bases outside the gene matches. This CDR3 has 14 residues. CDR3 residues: CASSTDRVGYGYTF. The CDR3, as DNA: TGCGCCAGCAGCACGGACAGGGTGGGCTATGGCTACACCTTC.

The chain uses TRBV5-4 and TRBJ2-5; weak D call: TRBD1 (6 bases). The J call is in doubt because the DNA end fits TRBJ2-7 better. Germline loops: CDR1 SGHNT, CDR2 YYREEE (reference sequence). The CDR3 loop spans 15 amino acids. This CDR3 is CASSLNGGSGDEQYF. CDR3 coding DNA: TGTGCCAGCAGCTTGAATGGCGGGTCAGGGGACGAGCAGTACTTC.

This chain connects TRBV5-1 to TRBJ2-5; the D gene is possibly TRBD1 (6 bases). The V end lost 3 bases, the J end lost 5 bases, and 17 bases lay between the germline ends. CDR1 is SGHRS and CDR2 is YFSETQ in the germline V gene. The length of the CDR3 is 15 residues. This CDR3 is CASSSEGGTWETQYF. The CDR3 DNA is TGCGCCAGCAGCTCGGAAGGGGGAACGTGGGAGACCCAGTACTTC.

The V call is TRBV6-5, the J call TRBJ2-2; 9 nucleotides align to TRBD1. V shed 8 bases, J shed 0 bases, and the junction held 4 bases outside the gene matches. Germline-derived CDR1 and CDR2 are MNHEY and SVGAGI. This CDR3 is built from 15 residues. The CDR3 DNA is TGTGCCAGCGGTCGACAGGGGGCGAACACCGGGGAGCTGTTTTTT. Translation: CASGRQGANTGELFF.

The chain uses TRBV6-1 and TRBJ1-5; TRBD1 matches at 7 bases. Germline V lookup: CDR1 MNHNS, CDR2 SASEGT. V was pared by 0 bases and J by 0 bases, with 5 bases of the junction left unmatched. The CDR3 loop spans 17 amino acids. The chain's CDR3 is CASSEAGTVYSNQPQHF. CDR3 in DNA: TGTGCCAGCAGTGAAGCAGGGACAGTTTATAGCAATCAGCCCCAGCATTTT.

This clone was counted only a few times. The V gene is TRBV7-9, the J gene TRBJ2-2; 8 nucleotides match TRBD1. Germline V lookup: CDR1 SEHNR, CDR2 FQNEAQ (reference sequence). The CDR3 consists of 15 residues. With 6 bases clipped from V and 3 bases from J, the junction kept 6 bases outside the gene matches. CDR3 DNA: TGTGCCAGCAGTTCGGACAGGGTGTACACCGGGGAGCTGTTTTTT. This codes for CASSSDRVYTGELFF.

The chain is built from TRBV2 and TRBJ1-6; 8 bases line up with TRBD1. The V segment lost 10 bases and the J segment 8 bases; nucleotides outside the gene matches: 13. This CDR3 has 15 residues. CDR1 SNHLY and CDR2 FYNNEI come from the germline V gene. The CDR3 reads CATGVPDRADSPLHF. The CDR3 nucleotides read TGTGCCACCGGTGTTCCGGACAGGGCTGATTCACCCCTCCACTTT. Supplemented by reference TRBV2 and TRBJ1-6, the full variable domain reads EPEVTQTPSHQVTQMGQEVILRCVPISNHLYFYWYRQILGQKVEFLVSFYNNEISEKSEIFDDQFSVERPDGSNFTLKIRSTKLEDSAMYFCATGVPDRADSPLHFGNGTRLTVT.

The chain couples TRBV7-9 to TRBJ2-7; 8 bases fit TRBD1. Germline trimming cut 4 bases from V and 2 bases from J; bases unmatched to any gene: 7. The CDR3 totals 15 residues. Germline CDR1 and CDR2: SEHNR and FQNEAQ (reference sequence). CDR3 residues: CASSSETDRAYEQYF. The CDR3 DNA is TGTGCCAGCAGCTCAGAGACGGACAGGGCCTACGAGCAGTACTTC.

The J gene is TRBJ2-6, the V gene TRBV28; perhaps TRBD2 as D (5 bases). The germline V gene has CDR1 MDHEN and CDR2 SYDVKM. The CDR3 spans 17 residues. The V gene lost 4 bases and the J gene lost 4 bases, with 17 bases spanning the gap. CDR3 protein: CASSSGLLPVGANVLTF. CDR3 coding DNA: TGTGCCAGCAGTTCTGGACTCCTTCCTGTGGGGGCCAACGTCCTGACTTTC.

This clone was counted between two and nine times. The CDR3 bases are TGTGCCAGCAGATTGGACAGAAAAGCTTTCTTT. It encodes CASRLDRKAFF. J is TRBJ1-1 and V is TRBV28; TRBD1 might be the D (6 bases). CDR3 length equals 11 residues. CDR1 is MDHEN, CDR2 SYDVKM, per germline. Trimming took off 6 bases at V and 9 bases at J, with 11 bases between the two ends. Combining the CDR3 with reference TRBV28 and TRBJ1-1 gives the whole variable domain DVKVTQSSRYLVKRTGEKVFLECVQDMDHENMFWYRQDPGLGLRLIYFSYDVKMKEKGDIPEGYSVSREKKERFSLILESASTNQTSMYLCASRLDRKAFFGQGTRLTVV.

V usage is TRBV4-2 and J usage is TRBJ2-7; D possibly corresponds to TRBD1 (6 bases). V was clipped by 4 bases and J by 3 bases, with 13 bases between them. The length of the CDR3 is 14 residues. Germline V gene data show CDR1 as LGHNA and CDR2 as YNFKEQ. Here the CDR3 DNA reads TGTGCCAGCAGCCCAGAATCGACAGGCTACGAGCAGTACTTC. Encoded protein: CASSPESTGYEQYF.

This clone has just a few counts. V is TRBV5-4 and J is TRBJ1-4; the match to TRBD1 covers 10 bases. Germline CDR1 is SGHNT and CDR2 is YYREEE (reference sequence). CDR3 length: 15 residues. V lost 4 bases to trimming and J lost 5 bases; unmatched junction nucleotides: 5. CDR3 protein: CASSRQTGGNEKLFF. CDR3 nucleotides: TGTGCCAGCAGCCGGCAGACAGGGGGCAATGAAAAACTGTTTTTT.

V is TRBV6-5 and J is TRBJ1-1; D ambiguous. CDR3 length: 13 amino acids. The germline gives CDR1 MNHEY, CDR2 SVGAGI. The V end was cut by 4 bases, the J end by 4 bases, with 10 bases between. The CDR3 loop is CASSLKWSTEAFF. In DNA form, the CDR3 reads TGTGCCAGCAGTTTGAAGTGGAGCACTGAAGCTTTCTTT.

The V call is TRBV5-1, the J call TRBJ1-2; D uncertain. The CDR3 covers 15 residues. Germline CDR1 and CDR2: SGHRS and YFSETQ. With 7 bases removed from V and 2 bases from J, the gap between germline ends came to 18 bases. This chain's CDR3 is CASAGLGSANYGYTF. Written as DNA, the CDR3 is TGCGCCAGCGCGGGATTAGGAAGTGCCAACTATGGCTACACCTTC.

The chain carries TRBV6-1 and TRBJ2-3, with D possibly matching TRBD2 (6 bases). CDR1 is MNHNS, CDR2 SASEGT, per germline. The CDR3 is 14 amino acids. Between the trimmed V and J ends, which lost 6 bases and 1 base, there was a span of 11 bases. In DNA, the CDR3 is TGTGCCAGCAGGGGGACTTTTGGCACAGATACGCAGTATTTT. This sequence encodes CASRGTFGTDTQYF.

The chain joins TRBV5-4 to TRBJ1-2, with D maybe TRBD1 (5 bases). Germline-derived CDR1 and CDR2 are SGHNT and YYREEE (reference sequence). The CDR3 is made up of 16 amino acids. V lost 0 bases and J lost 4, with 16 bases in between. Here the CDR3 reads CASSLAGGERAYGYTF. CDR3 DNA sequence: TGTGCCAGCAGCTTGGCCGGAGGGGAAAGGGCCTATGGCTACACCTTC.

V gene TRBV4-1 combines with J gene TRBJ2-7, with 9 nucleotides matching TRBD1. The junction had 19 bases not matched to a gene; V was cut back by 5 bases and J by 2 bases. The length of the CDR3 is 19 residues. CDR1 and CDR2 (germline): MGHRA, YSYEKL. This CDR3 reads CASSSRINPRDRVTYEQYF. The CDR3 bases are TGCGCCAGCAGCAGCCGTATAAATCCCCGGGACAGGGTCACCTACGAGCAGTACTTC.

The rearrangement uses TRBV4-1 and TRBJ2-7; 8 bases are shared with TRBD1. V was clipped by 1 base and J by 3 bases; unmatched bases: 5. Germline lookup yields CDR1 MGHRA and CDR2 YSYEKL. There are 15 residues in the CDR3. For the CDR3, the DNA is TGCGCCAGCAGCCAAGGACAGGGGCCTCTCTACGAGCAGTACTTC. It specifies CASSQGQGPLYEQYF.

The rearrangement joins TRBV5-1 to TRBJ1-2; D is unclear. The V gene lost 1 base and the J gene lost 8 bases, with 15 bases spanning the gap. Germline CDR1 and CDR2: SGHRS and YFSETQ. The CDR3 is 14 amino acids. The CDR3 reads CASSLWSREKGYTF. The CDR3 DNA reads TGCGCCAGCAGCTTGTGGTCAAGGGAGAAAGGCTACACCTTC. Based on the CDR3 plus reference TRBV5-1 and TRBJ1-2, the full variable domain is KAGVTQTPRYLIKTRGQQVTLSCSPISGHRSVSWYQQTPGQGLQFLFEYFSETQRNKGNFPGRFSGRQFSNSRSEMNVSTLELGDSALYLCASSLWSREKGYTFGSGTRLTVV.

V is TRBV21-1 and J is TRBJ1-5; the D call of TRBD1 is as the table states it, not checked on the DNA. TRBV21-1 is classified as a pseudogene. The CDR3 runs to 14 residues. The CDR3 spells CASSTGGVGQPQHF. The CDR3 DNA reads TGTGCCAGCAGTACAGGGGGGGTTGGTCAGCCCCAGCATTTT.

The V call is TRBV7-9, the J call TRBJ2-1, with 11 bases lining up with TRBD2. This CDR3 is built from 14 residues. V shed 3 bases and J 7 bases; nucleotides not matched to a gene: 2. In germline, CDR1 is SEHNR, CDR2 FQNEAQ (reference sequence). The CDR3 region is CASSLTSGMNEQFF. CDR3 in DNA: TGTGCCAGCAGCTTGACTAGCGGGATGAATGAGCAGTTCTTC.

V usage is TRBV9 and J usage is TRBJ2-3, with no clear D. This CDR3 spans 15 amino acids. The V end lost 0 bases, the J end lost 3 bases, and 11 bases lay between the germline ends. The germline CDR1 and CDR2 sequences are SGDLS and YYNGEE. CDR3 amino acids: CASSVGIVRTDTQYF. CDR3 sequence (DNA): TGTGCCAGCAGCGTAGGTATAGTCAGGACAGATACGCAGTATTTT.

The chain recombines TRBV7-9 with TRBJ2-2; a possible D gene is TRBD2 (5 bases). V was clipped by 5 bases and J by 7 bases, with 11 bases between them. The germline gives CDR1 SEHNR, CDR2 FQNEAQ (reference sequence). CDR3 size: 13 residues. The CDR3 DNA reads TGTGCCAGCAGCGCCGAGGGCAACGGGGAGCTGTTTTTT. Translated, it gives CASSAEGNGELFF.

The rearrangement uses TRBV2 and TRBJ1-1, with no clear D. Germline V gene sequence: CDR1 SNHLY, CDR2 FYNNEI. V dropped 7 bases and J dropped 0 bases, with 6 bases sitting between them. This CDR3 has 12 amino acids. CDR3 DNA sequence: TGTGCCAGCAAACTTATGAACACTGAAGCTTTCTTT. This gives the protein CASKLMNTEAFF. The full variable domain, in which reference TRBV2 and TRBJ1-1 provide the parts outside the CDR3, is EPEVTQTPSHQVTQMGQEVILRCVPISNHLYFYWYRQILGQKVEFLVSFYNNEISEKSEIFDDQFSVERPDGSNFTLKIRSTKLEDSAMYFCASKLMNTEAFFGQGTRLTVV.